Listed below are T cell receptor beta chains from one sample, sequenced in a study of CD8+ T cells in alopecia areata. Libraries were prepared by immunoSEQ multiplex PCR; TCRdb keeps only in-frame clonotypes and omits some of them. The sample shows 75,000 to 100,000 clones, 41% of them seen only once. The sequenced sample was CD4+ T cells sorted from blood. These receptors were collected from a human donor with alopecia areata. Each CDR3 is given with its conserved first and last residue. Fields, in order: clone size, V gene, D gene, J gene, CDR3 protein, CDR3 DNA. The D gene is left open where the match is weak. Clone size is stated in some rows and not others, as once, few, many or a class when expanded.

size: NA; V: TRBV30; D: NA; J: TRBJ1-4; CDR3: CAWSYGRQTNEKLFF; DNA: TGTGCCTGGAGTTACGGTCGACAGACAAATGAAAAACTGTTTTTT
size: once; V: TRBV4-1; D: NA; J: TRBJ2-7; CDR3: CASTGQTSCEQYF; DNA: TGCGCCAGCACAGGGCAGACGTCCTGCGAGCAGTACTTC
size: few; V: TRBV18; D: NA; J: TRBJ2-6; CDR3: CASSPQTGARTSGANVLTF; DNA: TGTGCCAGCTCACCTCAAACGGGGGCTAGGACGTCTGGGGCCAACGTCCTGACTTTC
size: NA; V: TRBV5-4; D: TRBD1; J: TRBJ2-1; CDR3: CASSFDRGRYEQFF; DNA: TGTGCCAGCAGCTTCGACAGGGGGAGGTATGAGCAGTTCTTC
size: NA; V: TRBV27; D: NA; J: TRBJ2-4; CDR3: CASSTGKAKNIQYF; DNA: TGTGCCAGCAGCACGGGGAAAGCCAAAAACATTCAGTACTTC
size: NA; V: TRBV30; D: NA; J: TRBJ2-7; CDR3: CAWSSPGYEQYF; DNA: TGTGCCTGGAGCTCCCCGGGATACGAGCAGTACTTC
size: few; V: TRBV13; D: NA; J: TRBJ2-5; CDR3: CASRPGGAIETQYF; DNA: TGTGCCAGCAGACCTGGCGGGGCCATAGAGACCCAGTACTTC
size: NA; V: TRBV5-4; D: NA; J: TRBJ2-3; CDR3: CASSPDPTEADTQYF; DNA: TGTGCCAGCAGCCCCGACCCCACTGAGGCAGATACGCAGTATTTT
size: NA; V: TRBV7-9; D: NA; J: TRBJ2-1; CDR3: CASSLTGGGAGGPNEQFF; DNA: TGTGCCAGCAGCTTGACAGGGGGCGGAGCGGGAGGGCCAAATGAGCAGTTCTTC
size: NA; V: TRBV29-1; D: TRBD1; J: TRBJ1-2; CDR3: CSVENRGSGYTF; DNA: TGCAGCGTTGAAAACAGGGGCAGCGGCTACACCTTC
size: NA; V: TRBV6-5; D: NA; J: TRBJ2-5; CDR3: CASSYSIPGQETQYF; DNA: TGTGCCAGCAGTTACTCGATCCCAGGCCAAGAGACCCAGTACTTC
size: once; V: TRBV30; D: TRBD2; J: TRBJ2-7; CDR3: CAWSVLGRPSGRIPRWQYF; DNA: TGTGCCTGGAGCGTTCTTGGGAGGCCTAGCGGAAGGATACCCCGATGGCAGTACTTC
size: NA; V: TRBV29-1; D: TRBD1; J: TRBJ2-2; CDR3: CSVASRGSLGTGELFF; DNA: TGCAGCGTTGCTAGCAGGGGGAGCTTGGGCACCGGGGAGCTGTTTTTT
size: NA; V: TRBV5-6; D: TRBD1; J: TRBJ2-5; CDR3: CASSRKPGTVKETQYF; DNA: TGTGCCAGCAGCAGAAAACCCGGGACAGTCAAAGAGACCCAGTACTTC